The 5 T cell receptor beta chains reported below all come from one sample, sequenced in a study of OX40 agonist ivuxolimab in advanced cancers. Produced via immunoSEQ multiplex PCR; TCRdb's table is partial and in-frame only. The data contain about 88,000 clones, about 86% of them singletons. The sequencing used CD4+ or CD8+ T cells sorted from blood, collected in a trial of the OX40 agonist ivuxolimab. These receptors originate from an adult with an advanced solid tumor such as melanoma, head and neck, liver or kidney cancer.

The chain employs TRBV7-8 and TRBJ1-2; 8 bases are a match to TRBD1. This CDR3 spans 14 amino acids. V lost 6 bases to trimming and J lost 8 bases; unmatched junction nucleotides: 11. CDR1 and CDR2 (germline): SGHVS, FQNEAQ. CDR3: CASSPPGTGIGYTF. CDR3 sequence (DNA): TGTGCCAGCAGTCCTCCCGGGACAGGTATCGGCTACACCTTC.

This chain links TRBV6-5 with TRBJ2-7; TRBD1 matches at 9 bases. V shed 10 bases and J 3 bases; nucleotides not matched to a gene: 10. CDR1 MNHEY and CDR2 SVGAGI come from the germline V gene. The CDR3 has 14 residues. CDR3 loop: CATGTGTGIYEQYF. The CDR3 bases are TGTGCCACCGGAACCGGGACAGGGATCTACGAGCAGTACTTC.

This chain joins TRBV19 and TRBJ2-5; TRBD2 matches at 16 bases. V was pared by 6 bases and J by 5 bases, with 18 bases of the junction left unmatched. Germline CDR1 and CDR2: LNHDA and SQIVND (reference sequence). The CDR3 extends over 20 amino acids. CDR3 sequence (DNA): TGTGCCAGTAGGACGCGAAAAAGGGGGACTAGCGGGAGGGCCCGGGAGACCCAGTACTTC. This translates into CASRTRKRGTSGRARETQYF.

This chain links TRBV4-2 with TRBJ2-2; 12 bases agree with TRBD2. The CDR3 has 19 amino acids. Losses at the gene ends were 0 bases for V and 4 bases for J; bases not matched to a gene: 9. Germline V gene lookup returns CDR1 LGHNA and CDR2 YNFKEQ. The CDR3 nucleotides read TGTGCCAGCAGCCAAGAGGCTAGCGGGGGGGCGGGTATCACCGGGGAGCTGTTTTTT. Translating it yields CASSQEASGGAGITGELFF.

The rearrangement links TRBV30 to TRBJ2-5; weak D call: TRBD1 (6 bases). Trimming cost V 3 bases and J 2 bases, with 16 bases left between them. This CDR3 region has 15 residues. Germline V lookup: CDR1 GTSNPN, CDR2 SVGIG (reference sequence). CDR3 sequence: CAWSLDRRKQETQYF. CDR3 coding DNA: TGTGCCTGGAGCTTAGACAGGAGAAAACAAGAGACCCAGTACTTC.